This T cell receptor beta chain comes out of a study of glioma-infiltrating T cells. Germline V gene sequence: CDR1 DFQATT, CDR2 SNEGSKA (reference sequence). This CDR3 spans 13 amino acids. V lost 4 bases to trimming and J lost 5 bases, with 14 bases between them. Study results and limitations: Non-neoplastic patients had below-expected tissue-blood divergence, while all gliomas exceeded expectation. CDR3 overlap between tissue and blood was very small.

Many counts were recorded for this clonotype. The target antigen is unknown. TCR alpha and beta CDR3 regions were amplified from RNA using iRepertoire nested multiplex PCR. For one-step reverse transcription and amplification, roughly 95-450 ng of tissue mRNA or PBMC total RNA was used. TCRdb itself ran the multiplex PCR reads through MiXCR, one entry per CDR3 protein. The sample yields some 190,000 distinct CDR3 sequences, approximately 30% seen once. The specimen was glioma tissue, nonneoplastic brain tissue, or PBMCs (not recorded which). The sequence derives from a human donor with low-grade glioma or glioblastoma, undergoing nonglioma brain surgery, or in good health (not recorded which). V usage is TRBV20-1 and J usage is TRBJ1-1; maybe TRBD1 (5 bases). The CDR3, as DNA: TGCAGTGCTAACCAGGGCCTTAGGACTGAAGCTTTCTTT. Amino acids: CSANQGLRTEAFF.